Listed here are 10 T cell receptor beta chains from one sample, sequenced in a study of naive and memory T cell subsets. An equimolar mix of two oligonucleotides served as the beta constant-region primer for TRBC1 and TRBC2. Ligated cDNA was amplified by four rounds of PCR with nested alpha and beta constant-region primers and SP2. TCRdb passed the UMI-ligation and nested PCR reads through MiXCR, listing each CDR3 protein once. The data contain just over 80,000 distinct CDR3 sequences, about 8.2% of them singletons. Specimen: naive CD8+ T cells from blood. Receptor source: a human donor in good health.

This chain links TRBV27 with TRBJ2-7; 8 positions match TRBD1. Losses at the gene ends were 8 bases for V and 6 bases for J; bases not matched to a gene: 9. The CDR3 sequence is 13 residues long. CDR1 is MNHEY and CDR2 is SMNVEV in the germline V gene (reference sequence). CDR3 in DNA: TGTGCCAGCCGAGGACGGACAGGGCCCGAGCAGTACTTC. Residues: CASRGRTGPEQYF.

The CDR3 DNA sequence: TGCGCCAGCAGCCAAGACGCTAGCGGGGCCTACAATGAGCAGTTCTTC. Translated: CASSQDASGAYNEQFF. This sequence joins TRBV4-3 and TRBJ2-1; 9 nucleotides agree with TRBD2. The J segment lost 2 bases and the V segment lost 0 bases, leaving 2 bases of the junction unmatched. The length of the CDR3 is 16 residues. Germline V gene data show CDR1 as LGHNA and CDR2 as YSLEER.

The rearrangement joins TRBV7-8 to TRBJ2-4; TRBD2 might be the D (5 bases). The CDR3 sequence is 15 residues long. Trimming took 1 base from V and 3 from J, leaving 10 bases between them. Germline values: CDR1 SGHVS, CDR2 FQNEAQ. CDR3 DNA: TGTGCCAGCAGCTTAGTATCAGGAGGCAAAAACATTCAGTACTTC. Its protein product is CASSLVSGGKNIQYF.

In its sample, this clonotype was seen a few times. The rearrangement joins TRBV5-1 to TRBJ2-7, with a weak D call TRBD2 (6 bases). The CDR3 contains 16 residues. V was pared by 1 base and J by 7 bases, with 21 bases between. Germline loops: CDR1 SGHRS, CDR2 YFSETQ. The CDR3 nucleotides read TGCGCCAGCAGCTTGACTAGCCGCAACACTCTACGAGAGCAGTACTTC. The encoded protein is CASSLTSRNTLREQYF.

This clonotype was detected many times. The chain links TRBV28 to TRBJ2-7; 11 nucleotides agree with TRBD1. The CDR3 is 14 residues long. Germline CDR1 reads MDHEN; CDR2 reads SYDVKM. V lost 4 bases to trimming and J lost 3 bases; unmatched junction nucleotides: 2. CDR3 in amino acids: CASSYGTGGYEQYF. In DNA form, the CDR3 reads TGTGCCAGCAGTTACGGGACAGGGGGCTACGAGCAGTACTTC. The variable domain in full, completed from reference TRBV28 and TRBJ2-7, reads DVKVTQSSRYLVKRTGEKVFLECVQDMDHENMFWYRQDPGLGLRLIYFSYDVKMKEKGDIPEGYSVSREKKERFSLILESASTNQTSMYLCASSYGTGGYEQYFGPGTRLTVT.

The V and J genes are TRBV20-1 and TRBJ2-6; D is possibly TRBD2 (6 bases). This CDR3 is built from 16 residues. Germline lookup yields CDR1 DFQATT and CDR2 SNEGSKA (reference sequence). The germline V and J ends were trimmed by 3 bases and 4 bases, with 16 bases remaining between them. CDR3 in amino acids: CSASSGEPAGANVLTF. Written as DNA, the CDR3 is TGCAGTGCTAGTTCGGGGGAGCCGGCCGGGGCCAACGTCCTGACTTTC.

At least ten counts were recorded for this clonotype. The chain recombines TRBV12-3 or TRBV12-4 with TRBJ2-3; D is possibly TRBD1 (5 bases). V was shortened by 4 bases and J by 2 bases, with 13 bases between the two germline ends. This CDR3 spans 15 amino acids. This chain's CDR3 is CASSSLGVHTDTQYF. The CDR3 region has the DNA TGTGCCAGCAGTTCATTAGGGGTACACACAGATACGCAGTATTTT.

The chain carries TRBV4-1 and TRBJ2-7; D is undetermined. In germline, CDR1 is MGHRA, CDR2 YSYEKL. V was cut by 0 bases and J by 1 base, with 10 bases left in between. The CDR3 extends over 15 amino acids. The CDR3 here is CASSQDQHLSYEQYF. The CDR3 DNA reads as TGCGCCAGCAGCCAAGATCAACACCTGTCCTACGAGCAGTACTTC.

This clonotype was detected a few times. The rearrangement uses TRBV4-3 and TRBJ2-1; D gene ambiguous. Looked up from germline, CDR1 is LGHNA and CDR2 is YSLEER. V was trimmed by 0 bases and J by 8 bases, leaving 5 bases between them. The CDR3 spans 12 residues. CDR3 residues: CASSQDGDEQFF. The CDR3 DNA sequence: TGCGCCAGCAGCCAAGATGGGGATGAGCAGTTCTTC.

V is TRBV7-9 and J is TRBJ2-7; D is possibly TRBD1 or TRBD2 (5 bases each). Trimming took off 5 bases at V and 5 bases at J, with 13 bases between the two ends. The CDR3 loop spans 13 amino acids. CDR1 is SEHNR, CDR2 FQNEAQ, per germline (reference sequence). The CDR3 DNA sequence: TGTGCCAGCAGCCCCCGGGACCGCGACGAGCAGTACTTC. It translates to CASSPRDRDEQYF.